The 27 T cell receptor beta chains presented below share a single source sample, sequenced in a study of blood T cell repertoires in COVID-19. Libraries were prepared by immunoSEQ multiplex PCR; TCRdb keeps only in-frame clonotypes and omits some of them. The sample has a few hundred thousand clones; about 90% are singletons. Sample: PBMCs or T cells enriched from blood (not recorded which). All receptors come from a man in his forties in a cohort exposed to, infected with or recovered from COVID-19 (not recorded which).

The J gene is TRBJ1-2, the V gene TRBV18; the D gene is possibly TRBD1 (5 bases). The CDR3 totals 15 residues. Germline V gene data show CDR1 as KGHSH and CDR2 as LQKENI. Trimming shortened V by 4 bases and J by 7 bases, and 19 bases separated the two germline ends. CDR3 sequence (DNA): TGTGCCAGCTCACTTCGGGACTTCCTTGGGGGTGGCTACACCTTC. This translates into CASSLRDFLGGGYTF.

The gene calls are TRBV3-1 (or the pseudogene TRBV3-2) and TRBJ1-6; the match to TRBD1 covers 7 bases. The CDR3 totals 14 residues. V gave up 4 bases and J gave up 4 bases; unmatched junction bases: 1. Germline V gene data show CDR1 as LGHDT and CDR2 as YNNKEL (reference sequence). The CDR3 sequence is CASSRDSYNSPLHF. DNA of the CDR3: TGTGCCAGCAGCCGGGACAGTTATAATTCACCCCTCCACTTT.

This sequence joins TRBV29-1 and TRBJ1-4; D might be TRBD1 (5 bases). The CDR3 consists of 14 residues. Between the trimmed V and J ends, which lost 6 bases and 2 bases, there was a span of 13 bases. Germline V gene sequence: CDR1 SQVTM, CDR2 ANQGSEA. The CDR3: CSVGTAGTNEKLFF. CDR3 DNA: TGCAGCGTCGGGACGGCGGGGACTAATGAAAAACTGTTTTTT. Variable domain in full (rest from reference TRBV29-1 and TRBJ1-4): SAVISQKPSRDICQRGTSLTIQCQVDSQVTMMFWYRQQPGQSLTLIATANQGSEATYESGFVIDKFPISRPNLTFSTLTVSNMSPEDSSIYLCSVGTAGTNEKLFFGSGTQLSVL.

With regard to this clone: A junction end diverges from the germline sequence, so it may reflect a read error. V is TRBV28 and J is TRBJ1-1; 9 bases fit TRBD1. Per the germline V gene, CDR1 is MDHEN and CDR2 is SYDVKM. There are 15 residues in the CDR3. CDR3 loop: CASILPGTGNPEAFF. In DNA form, the CDR3 reads TGTGCCAGCATCCTCCCGGGGACAGGGAACCCTGAAGCTTTCTTT.

The rearrangement joins TRBV6-6 to TRBJ2-7; the D gene is possibly TRBD2 (6 bases). The CDR3 spans 16 residues. The V end lost 0 bases, the J end lost 1 base, and 13 bases lay between the germline ends. Germline-derived CDR1 and CDR2 are MNHNY and SVGAGI (reference sequence). In DNA, the CDR3 is TGTGCCAGCAGTTACTCGCCGGCTAGCGCATCCTACGAGCAGTACTTC. It encodes CASSYSPASASYEQYF.

This clone was seen only a few times. The gene calls are TRBV2 and TRBJ2-2, with TRBD2 matching 8 bases. The germline V gene has CDR1 SNHLY and CDR2 FYNNEI. V lost 5 bases to trimming and J lost 4 bases; unmatched junction nucleotides: 6. CDR3 size: 15 residues. The CDR3 loop is CASSFGTRVTGELFF. The DNA for the CDR3 is TGTGCCAGCAGTTTCGGGACTAGGGTCACCGGGGAGCTGTTTTTT.

J is TRBJ2-5 and V is TRBV27; a weak D match, TRBD2 (6 bases). This CDR3 region has 15 residues. Germline lookup yields CDR1 MNHEY and CDR2 SMNVEV (reference sequence). V was trimmed by 5 bases and J by 4 bases, leaving 17 bases between them. The CDR3 sequence is CASSPDGGARETQYF. The DNA for the CDR3 is TGTGCCAGCAGTCCCGACGGAGGGGCGAGAGAGACCCAGTACTTC.

The CDR3 DNA reads TGTGCCAGCAGTTATAGCGGGAGGGCCGTAGAGACCCAGTACTTC. Its translation: CASSYSGRAVETQYF. The V call is TRBV2, the J call TRBJ2-5; 11 bases are a match to TRBD2. CDR1 and CDR2 from the germline V gene are SNHLY and FYNNEI. Unmatched junction bases numbered 6, after V lost 5 bases and J lost 4 bases. The CDR3 loop spans 15 amino acids. Full variable domain (outside the CDR3, taken from reference TRBV2 and TRBJ2-5): EPEVTQTPSHQVTQMGQEVILRCVPISNHLYFYWYRQILGQKVEFLVSFYNNEISEKSEIFDDQFSVERPDGSNFTLKIRSTKLEDSAMYFCASSYSGRAVETQYFGPGTRLLVL.

This clone has just one count. This chain connects TRBV6-1 to TRBJ1-4, with 7 bases identical to TRBD1. Trimming cost V 0 bases and J 7 bases; bases outside gene matches: 17. CDR3 size: 19 residues. Germline CDR1 and CDR2: MNHNS and SASEGT. Here the CDR3 DNA reads TGTGCCAGCAGTGAAGCGAAACAGGGGCTCCCCCTTCGCAGTGAAAAACTGTTTTTT. Translated: CASSEAKQGLPLRSEKLFF.

This chain uses TRBV25-1 with TRBJ1-3, with D unresolved. Germline V CDR1 and CDR2: MGHDK, SYGVNS. CDR3 length: 15 amino acids. Trimming cost V 1 base and J 0 bases, with 7 bases left between them. DNA of the CDR3: TGTGCCAGCAGTGAATCGGGATTCTCTGGAAACACCATATATTTT. It yields the protein CASSESGFSGNTIYF.

The chain carries TRBV11-2 and TRBJ2-5; no definite D call. This CDR3 has 12 residues. V was cut by 5 bases and J by 4 bases, with 8 bases left in between. The V gene's germline CDR1 is SGHAT and CDR2 FQNNGV. CDR3 in amino acids: CASSQVRETQYF. The CDR3 DNA is TGTGCCAGCAGCCAGGTGAGAGAGACCCAGTACTTC.

The rearrangement uses TRBV30 and TRBJ1-2, with D perhaps TRBD1 (5 bases). The V end lost 0 bases, the J end lost 2 bases, and 19 bases lay between the germline ends. Germline V gene lookup returns CDR1 GTSNPN and CDR2 SVGIG (reference sequence). The CDR3 totals 17 residues. In nucleotides, the CDR3 is TGTGCCTGGAGTGTACCCTACCTTGGGGGGATAAACTATGGCTACACCTTC. Translated, it gives CAWSVPYLGGINYGYTF. The full variable domain, completed using reference TRBV30 and TRBJ1-2, is SQTIHQWPATLVQPVGSPLSLECTVEGTSNPNLYWYRQAAGRGLQLLFYSVGIGQISSEVPQNLSASRPQDRQFILSSKKLLLSDSGFYLCAWSVPYLGGINYGYTFGSGTRLTVV.

J is TRBJ2-7 and V is TRBV18; D not certain. The V gene lost 3 bases and the J gene lost 3 bases, with 9 bases spanning the gap. The germline gives CDR1 KGHSH, CDR2 LQKENI. The CDR3 length is 13 residues. The CDR3 DNA sequence: TGTGCCAGCTCACCGAGCAGACTCTACGAGCAGTACTTC. This encodes CASSPSRLYEQYF.

This clone was counted a few times. The chain uses TRBV10-3 and TRBJ2-3; TRBD2 agrees at 8 bases. The germline V gene encodes CDR1 ENHRY and CDR2 SYGVKD. This CDR3 is built from 15 residues. Germline trimming cut 8 bases from V and 2 bases from J; bases unmatched to any gene: 9. Here the CDR3 reads CAIGGLGGDTDTQYF. CDR3 in DNA: TGTGCCATCGGGGGACTAGGCGGAGACACAGATACGCAGTATTTT.

This rearrangement joins TRBV25-1 to TRBJ2-2; 10 bases are shared with TRBD1. The germline V gene has CDR1 MGHDK and CDR2 SYGVNS. The CDR3 runs to 16 residues. Germline trimming cut 10 bases from V and 0 bases from J; bases unmatched to any gene: 8. The CDR3 is CATSDRGDANTGELFF. The CDR3 DNA reads TGTGCCACCTCGGACAGGGGGGACGCGAACACCGGGGAGCTGTTTTTT. Combining the CDR3 with reference TRBV25-1 and TRBJ2-2 gives the whole variable domain EADIYQTPRYLVIGTGKKITLECSQTMGHDKMYWYQQDPGMELHLIHYSYGVNSTEKGDLSSESTVSRIRTEHFPLTLESARPSHTSQYLCATSDRGDANTGELFFGEGSRLTVL.

This clone was counted once. V usage is TRBV19 and J usage is TRBJ2-3; 9 bases line up with TRBD2. The CDR3 covers 15 residues. The germline V gene encodes CDR1 LNHDA and CDR2 SQIVND (reference sequence). V shed 6 bases and J 2 bases; nucleotides not matched to a gene: 6. CDR3 residues: CASRNSGRNTDTQYF. The DNA for the CDR3 is TGTGCCAGTAGGAATAGCGGGAGAAACACAGATACGCAGTATTTT.

The chain couples TRBV4-2 to TRBJ1-2; TRBD1 might be the D (6 bases). With 3 bases removed from V and 5 bases from J, the gap between germline ends came to 16 bases. Germline loops: CDR1 LGHNA, CDR2 YNFKEQ. The CDR3 runs to 15 residues. The CDR3: CASSHVTGLQYGYTF. CDR3 nucleotides: TGTGCCAGCAGCCATGTAACAGGGCTCCAATATGGCTACACCTTC.

The chain has TRBV18 and TRBJ1-4; no reliable D call. Trimming removed 3 bases from V and 3 bases from J, with 20 bases in between. This CDR3 spans 18 amino acids. Germline lookup yields CDR1 KGHSH and CDR2 LQKENI. The CDR3 here is CASSPGLAGAVPNEKLFF. In DNA, the CDR3 is TGTGCCAGCTCACCTGGACTGGCGGGAGCCGTCCCTAATGAAAAACTGTTTTTT.

The chain is built from TRBV7-9 and TRBJ2-5; TRBD1 is a possible D gene (6 bases). Trimming shortened V by 4 bases and J by 10 bases, and 13 bases separated the two germline ends. CDR3 length: 12 residues. Germline CDR1 SEHNR, CDR2 FQNEAQ (reference sequence). CDR3 loop: CASSSQGPGQYF. DNA for the CDR3: TGTGCCAGCAGCTCACAGGGTCCGGGCCAGTACTTC.

The chain links TRBV3-1 (or the pseudogene TRBV3-2) to TRBJ2-7; 11 bases agree with TRBD2. The CDR3 loop spans 16 amino acids. V gave up 0 bases and J gave up 2 bases; unmatched junction bases: 3. Germline V CDR1 and CDR2: LGHDT, YNNKEL (reference sequence). CDR3 DNA sequence: TGTGCCAGCAGCCAAGATTTGACTAGCGGGACCTACGAGCAGTACTTC. As protein: CASSQDLTSGTYEQYF.

The chain links TRBV18 to TRBJ2-7; 8 nucleotides align to TRBD1. CDR1 and CDR2 from the germline V gene are KGHSH and LQKENI. J lost 1 base, V lost 2 bases, and 4 bases had no gene match. This CDR3 spans 15 amino acids. CDR3 bases: TGTGCCAGCTCACCAGGACAGGGAAATTCCTACGAGCAGTACTTC. Translating it yields CASSPGQGNSYEQYF.

This chain uses TRBV6-6 with TRBJ2-7; no firm D call. V lost 6 bases and J lost 2, with 11 bases in between. The CDR3 contains 13 residues. The germline CDR1 and CDR2 sequences are MNHNY and SVGAGI (reference sequence). As DNA, the CDR3 is TGTGCCAGCAGCTTGCCTAACCCCTACGAGCAGTACTTC. This gives the protein CASSLPNPYEQYF.

J is TRBJ1-2 and V is TRBV4-1; 7 positions agree with TRBD1. CDR1 and CDR2 (germline): MGHRA, YSYEKL. The CDR3 runs to 15 residues. V trimming: 2 bases; J trimming: 4 bases; junction bases outside the gene matches: 7. CDR3 sequence: CASSQTAGGGYGYTF. Written as DNA, the CDR3 is TGCGCCAGCAGCCAAACAGCAGGGGGTGGCTATGGCTACACCTTC.

The V and J genes are TRBV11-3 and TRBJ2-3; TRBD2 agrees at 13 bases. Germline lookup yields CDR1 SGHNT and CDR2 YENEEA. This CDR3 spans 16 amino acids. V trimming: 1 base; J trimming: 3 bases; junction bases outside the gene matches: 1. The CDR3 reads CASSLGTSGSTDTQYF. In DNA form, the CDR3 reads TGTGCCAGCAGCTTAGGGACTAGCGGGAGTACAGATACGCAGTATTTT.

This clone was observed a few times. The chain employs TRBV18 and TRBJ1-3; D is possibly TRBD1 (6 bases). V lost 6 bases to trimming and J lost 0 bases, with 15 bases between them. The germline CDR1 and CDR2 sequences are KGHSH and LQKENI. The CDR3 covers 16 residues. The CDR3 sequence is CASSPDSPFSGNTIYF. The CDR3 DNA is TGTGCCAGCTCGCCGGACAGCCCCTTCTCTGGAAACACCATATATTTT.

The chain carries TRBV28 and TRBJ1-2; the match to TRBD1 covers 7 bases. The length of the CDR3 is 14 residues. CDR1 and CDR2 (germline): MDHEN, SYDVKM. The V and J ends lost 6 bases and 1 base, in that order; junction bases with no gene match: 5. CDR3 loop: CASRLGTVNYGYTF. CDR3 coding DNA: TGTGCCAGCAGACTAGGGACAGTTAACTATGGCTACACCTTC.

This chain links TRBV24-1 with TRBJ1-2, with unresolved D. In germline, CDR1 is KGHDR, CDR2 SFDVKD. The CDR3 length is 13 residues. With 4 bases removed from V and 4 bases from J, the gap between germline ends came to 9 bases. CDR3 in amino acids: CATSDSPGYGYTF. CDR3 coding DNA: TGTGCCACCAGTGACTCACCAGGCTATGGCTACACCTTC.